These 26 T cell receptor beta chains originate from one sample sequenced in a study of blood T cells in healthy people across ages. The authors ran a second PCR of 7 to 11 cycles using a sample-barcoded 5' primer and a J-beta primer mix. TCRdb analysed the 5' RACE reads with MiXCR anew, one entry per CDR3 protein. Seen here are approximately 810,000 distinct CDR3 sequences, roughly 40% observed once, and the top ten hold roughly 13%. Sequencing was performed on blood. The receptors come from a man between 18 and 35 years old in good health.

This clonotype was seen a handful of times. This rearrangement joins TRBV7-2 to TRBJ2-3; D is unclear. V was clipped by 5 bases and J by 2 bases, with 14 bases between them. The CDR3 loop spans 15 amino acids. The germline V gene has CDR1 SGHTA and CDR2 FQGNSA. The CDR3 DNA follows: TGTGCCAGCAGCCCAGAGTGGGCACTCACAGATACGCAGTATTTT. This sequence encodes CASSPEWALTDTQYF.

Points on this clonotype: The junction does not match germline at one end; this may be a read error. The chain recombines TRBV30 with TRBJ2-1; D remains unclear. The CDR3 consists of 12 residues. CDR1 is GTSNPN, CDR2 SVGIG, per germline (reference sequence). The CDR3 DNA sequence: TGTGCCTGGAGTGTACAGAACAATGAGCCGTTCTTC. Amino acid sequence: CAWSVQNNEPFF.

This clonotype was seen once. V usage is TRBV2 and J usage is TRBJ2-1; D call uncertain. V lost 7 bases and J 7 bases, leaving 14 bases between the germline ends. This CDR3 spans 13 amino acids. From germline, CDR1 is SNHLY and CDR2 FYNNEI. CDR3 protein: CASNPYLWNEQFF. The CDR3 nucleotides are TGTGCCAGCAACCCGTACTTATGGAATGAGCAGTTCTTC.

This clonotype came up many times. The chain couples TRBV4-1 to TRBJ1-2; D not resolved. The CDR3 contains 16 residues. The germline V and J ends were trimmed by 0 bases and 4 bases, with 15 bases remaining between them. Germline lookup yields CDR1 MGHRA and CDR2 YSYEKL. The CDR3 nucleotides are TGCGCCAGCAGCCAAGATGGTAGCCAGGCCAGCTATGGCTACACCTTC. Amino acid sequence: CASSQDGSQASYGYTF.

The CDR3 is CSARVAGRYNEQYF. For the CDR3, the DNA is TGCAGTGCCCGCGTAGCGGGGCGGTATAATGAGCAGTACTTC. The chain joins TRBV20-1 to TRBJ2-7, with 8 bases fitting TRBD2. The CDR3 is 14 amino acids. Trimming cost V 6 bases and J 7 bases; bases outside gene matches: 14. CDR1 and CDR2 (germline): DFQATT, SNEGSKA (reference sequence).

Worth noting for this clonotype: A much larger clone sits a single nucleotide away, making a read error possible. The chain combines TRBV12-3 or TRBV12-4 with TRBJ2-1; TRBD1 might be the D (5 bases). The CDR3 extends over 13 amino acids. V was trimmed by 6 bases and J by 13 bases, leaving 19 bases between them. CDR3 in DNA: TGTGCCAGCAGCAGGGCAGGCGAAAACATTCAGTTCTTC. It is translated as CASSRAGENIQFF.

This clonotype was counted ten times or more. This could be a read error, since a much larger clone is one nucleotide away. V is TRBV12-3 or TRBV12-4 and J is TRBJ1-2; D call uncertain. V gave up 3 bases and J gave up 6 bases, with 5 bases separating them. The CDR3 is 11 residues long. The CDR3 sequence is CASSFRDGYTF. CDR3 coding DNA: TGTGCCAGCAGTTTCCGAGATGGCTACACCTTC.

This clonotype was recorded a few times. V gene TRBV6-6 combines with J gene TRBJ1-5; a possible D gene is TRBD1 (5 bases). Germline V gives CDR1 MNHNY, CDR2 SVGAGI (reference sequence). V dropped 6 bases and J dropped 5 bases, with 23 bases sitting between them. The CDR3 extends over 17 amino acids. The DNA for the CDR3 is TGTGCCAGCAGGGGGGTAGGGAGATCGTTAGATTATCAGCCCCAGCATTTT. Protein sequence: CASRGVGRSLDYQPQHF.

The chain links TRBV5-1 to TRBJ1-6; possibly TRBD1 for D (6 bases). With 0 bases removed from V and 9 bases from J, the gap between germline ends came to 13 bases. The CDR3 consists of 15 residues. Per the germline V gene, CDR1 is SGHRS and CDR2 is YFSETQ. This CDR3 is CASSLDSGVASPLHF. DNA for the CDR3: TGCGCCAGCAGCTTGGATTCAGGGGTTGCTTCACCCCTCCACTTT.

Only a few counts were recorded for this clonotype. The genes are TRBV6-5 and TRBJ1-1, with no clear D. Trimming removed 4 bases at V and 3 bases at J, with 9 bases between. The CDR3 loop spans 13 amino acids. Germline-derived CDR1 and CDR2 are MNHEY and SVGAGI. CDR3 region: CASSFRPDTEAFF. The CDR3 region has the DNA TGTGCCAGCAGTTTTCGCCCCGACACTGAAGCTTTCTTT.

V gene TRBV27 combines with J gene TRBJ2-5; D unresolved. Near its end, the DNA agrees better with TRBJ2-7, so the J call may be wrong. The CDR3 consists of 12 residues. Germline V CDR1 and CDR2: MNHEY, SMNVEV (reference sequence). The CDR3 spells CASSLSRGEQYF. CDR3 coding DNA: TGTGCCAGCAGCTTGAGCAGAGGCGAGCAGTACTTC.

The chain links TRBV4-1 to TRBJ2-7; D possibly corresponds to TRBD1 (5 bases). Germline loops: CDR1 MGHRA, CDR2 YSYEKL. The germline V and J ends were trimmed by 4 bases and 7 bases, with 11 bases remaining between them. The CDR3 runs 12 residues. The CDR3 nucleotides are TGCGCCAGCAGCCTGGACATGAATGAGCAGTACTTC. Its translation: CASSLDMNEQYF.

The rearrangement links TRBV25-1 to TRBJ1-2; D is ambiguous. The CDR3 covers 15 residues. Germline V gene lookup returns CDR1 MGHDK and CDR2 SYGVNS. With 1 base removed from V and 4 bases from J, the gap between germline ends came to 13 bases. CDR3 coding DNA: TGTGCCAGCAGTGAATGCGAGAGTTGGGTCTATGGCTACACCTTC. This translates into CASSECESWVYGYTF.

The V gene is TRBV4-2, the J gene TRBJ2-3; no firm D call. CDR3 length equals 17 residues. Between the trimmed V and J ends, which lost 0 bases and 2 bases, there was a span of 15 bases. Germline CDR1 and CDR2: LGHNA and YNFKEQ. CDR3 in amino acids: CASSQDIRVSYTDTQYF. CDR3 in DNA: TGTGCCAGCAGCCAAGATATTCGGGTGTCCTACACAGATACGCAGTATTTT.

The chain couples TRBV2 to TRBJ1-1; the match to TRBD1 covers 9 bases. This CDR3 is 13 amino acids long. With V trimmed by 8 bases and J by 6 bases, 7 bases remained unmatched. Germline V lookup: CDR1 SNHLY, CDR2 FYNNEI. The CDR3 DNA sequence: TGTGCCAGCGGCCTGGACAGGGGCGCTGAAGCTTTCTTT. Translated, it gives CASGLDRGAEAFF. The entire variable domain, with the rest obtained from reference TRBV2 and TRBJ1-1, is as follows: EPEVTQTPSHQVTQMGQEVILRCVPISNHLYFYWYRQILGQKVEFLVSFYNNEISEKSEIFDDQFSVERPDGSNFTLKIRSTKLEDSAMYFCASGLDRGAEAFFGQGTRLTVV.

This chain uses TRBV5-1 with TRBJ2-7, with D perhaps matching TRBD1 (5 bases). There are 15 residues in the CDR3. V was shortened by 1 base and J by 0 bases, with 11 bases between the two germline ends. Germline CDR1 is SGHRS and CDR2 is YFSETQ. CDR3 amino acids: CASSLTGRYSYEQYF. CDR3 bases: TGCGCCAGCAGCTTGACAGGCCGTTACTCCTACGAGCAGTACTTC.

In its sample, this clonotype was seen a few times. The V and J genes are TRBV7-2 and TRBJ2-7; 12 positions agree with TRBD2. Germline-derived CDR1 and CDR2 are SGHTA and FQGNSA. V dropped 5 bases and J dropped 1; count of bases not matched to a gene: 6. The CDR3 has 16 residues. As DNA, the CDR3 is TGTGCCAGCAGCCGGACTAGCGGGGAACCTTCCTACGAGCAGTACTTC. Its translation is CASSRTSGEPSYEQYF.

CDR3 in DNA: TGTGCCAGCAGTGCGCGGGAGGGCCCGTACGAGCAGTACTTC. The encoded protein is CASSAREGPYEQYF. The chain has TRBV27 and TRBJ2-7, with TRBD2 matching over 9 bases. The ends lost 5 bases at V and 4 bases at J; junction bases unmatched: 6. This CDR3 region has 14 residues. Per the germline V gene, CDR1 is MNHEY and CDR2 is SMNVEV (reference sequence).

For this clonotype: The junction does not match germline at one end; this may be a read error. The chain combines TRBV4-1 with TRBJ1-5; possible D gene TRBD1, 5 bases. CDR1 and CDR2 (germline): MGHRA, YSYEKL. The CDR3 loop spans 16 amino acids. The CDR3 loop is CTSSHRPRDLNQPQHF. CDR3 sequence (DNA): TGCACCAGCAGCCACCGACCTCGGGACCTCAATCAGCCCCAGCATTTT.

This clonotype is a singleton in its sample. This rearrangement joins TRBV11-1 to TRBJ2-2; 9 nucleotides match TRBD1. Germline V CDR1 and CDR2: SGHAT, FQDESV (reference sequence). The CDR3 runs to 16 residues. Unmatched junction bases numbered 8, after V lost 5 bases and J lost 4 bases. The CDR3 loop reads CASSLTTGGVTGELFF. As DNA, the CDR3 is TGTGCCAGCAGCCTTACGACAGGGGGGGTCACCGGGGAGCTGTTTTTT.

This clonotype was counted ten times or more. The chain combines TRBV20-1 with TRBJ2-7; tentatively, D is TRBD1 (6 bases). This CDR3 has 11 residues. The V gene's germline CDR1 is DFQATT and CDR2 SNEGSKA (reference sequence). With 5 bases removed from V and 3 bases from J, the gap between germline ends came to 8 bases. The CDR3 loop reads CSALQGYEQYF. Written as DNA, the CDR3 is TGCAGTGCTCTACAGGGCTACGAGCAGTACTTC.

The genes are TRBV4-3 and TRBJ2-1, with 12 positions matching TRBD2. This CDR3 has 15 amino acids. J lost 9 bases, V lost 4 bases, and 7 bases had no gene match. Germline assignment: CDR1 LGHNA and CDR2 YSLEER. CDR3 loop: CASSPTSGGYSEQFF. CDR3 coding DNA: TGCGCCAGCAGCCCTACTAGCGGGGGGTATTCTGAGCAGTTCTTC.

CDR3 protein: CASSDFGSYQPQHF. The CDR3 DNA is TGTGCCAGCAGTGATTTTGGCAGTTATCAGCCCCAGCATTTT. The chain combines TRBV25-1 with TRBJ1-5, with D unclear. The CDR3 is 14 amino acids. CDR1 and CDR2 from the germline V gene are MGHDK and SYGVNS. Trimming pared 3 bases from V and 5 bases from J, leaving 11 bases between.

This clonotype was seen ten or more times. The chain has TRBV2 and TRBJ2-1; D is unclear. V was shortened by 6 bases and J by 5 bases, with 5 bases between the two germline ends. The germline CDR1 and CDR2 sequences are SNHLY and FYNNEI. CDR3 length: 11 amino acids. DNA of the CDR3: TGTGCCAGCAGCTTGCACAATGAGCAGTTCTTC. Its translation: CASSLHNEQFF. The full variable domain, in which reference TRBV2 and TRBJ2-1 provide the parts outside the CDR3, is EPEVTQTPSHQVTQMGQEVILRCVPISNHLYFYWYRQILGQKVEFLVSFYNNEISEKSEIFDDQFSVERPDGSNFTLKIRSTKLEDSAMYFCASSLHNEQFFGPGTRLTVL.

This clonotype appeared a few times. The rearrangement uses TRBV4-3 and TRBJ1-2, with D possibly matching TRBD1 (6 bases). The CDR3 sequence is 15 residues long. V shed 3 bases and J shed 2 bases, with 13 bases lying between them. CDR1 LGHNA and CDR2 YSLEER come from the germline V gene. DNA for the CDR3: TGCGCCAGCAGCCAGAGGGTGGACAGCAACTATGGCTACACCTTC. This gives the protein CASSQRVDSNYGYTF.

Only a few counts were recorded for this clonotype. The rearrangement uses TRBV12-3 or TRBV12-4 and TRBJ2-3; TRBD1 matches 10 bases. V gave up 5 bases and J gave up 4 bases; unmatched junction bases: 6. The CDR3 extends over 15 amino acids. CDR3 bases: TGTGCCAGCAGTAGGGACAGGGGCGGGTCAGATACGCAGTATTTT. Its protein is CASSRDRGGSDTQYF.